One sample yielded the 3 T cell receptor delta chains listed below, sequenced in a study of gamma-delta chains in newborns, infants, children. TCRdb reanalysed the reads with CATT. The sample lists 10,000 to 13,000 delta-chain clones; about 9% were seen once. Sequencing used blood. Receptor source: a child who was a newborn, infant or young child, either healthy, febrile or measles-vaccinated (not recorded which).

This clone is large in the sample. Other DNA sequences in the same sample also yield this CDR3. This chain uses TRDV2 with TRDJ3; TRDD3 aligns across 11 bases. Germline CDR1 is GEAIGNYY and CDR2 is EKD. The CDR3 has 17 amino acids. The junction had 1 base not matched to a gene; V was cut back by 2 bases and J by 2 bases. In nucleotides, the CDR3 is TGTGCCTGTGACATACTGGGGGATACCTGGGACACCCGACAGATGTTTTTC. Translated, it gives CACDILGDTWDTRQMFF.

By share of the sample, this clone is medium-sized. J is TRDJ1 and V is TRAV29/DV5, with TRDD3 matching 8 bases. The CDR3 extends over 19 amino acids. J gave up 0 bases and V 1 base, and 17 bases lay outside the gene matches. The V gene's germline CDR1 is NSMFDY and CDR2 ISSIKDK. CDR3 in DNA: TGTGCAGCAAGCTCATTCCCTCTGGGGGACTTCTTTTACACCGATAAACTCATCTTT. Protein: CAASSFPLGDFFYTDKLIF. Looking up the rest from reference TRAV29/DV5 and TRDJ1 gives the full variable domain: DQQVKQNSPSLSVQEGRISILNCDYTNSMFDYFLWYKKYPAEGPTFLISISSIKDKNEDGRFTVFLNKSAKHLSLHIVPSQPGDSAVYFCAASSFPLGDFFYTDKLIFGKGTRVTVEP.

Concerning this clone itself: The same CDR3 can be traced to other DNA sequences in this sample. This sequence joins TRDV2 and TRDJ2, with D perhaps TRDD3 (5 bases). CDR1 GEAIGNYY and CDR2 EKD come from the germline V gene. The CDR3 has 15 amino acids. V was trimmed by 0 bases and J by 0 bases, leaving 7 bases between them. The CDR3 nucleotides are TGTGCCTGTGACACCGTTGGGGCTTTGACAGCACAACTCTTCTTT. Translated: CACDTVGALTAQLFF.